The T cell receptor beta chain under discussion was sequenced for a study of blood T cell repertoires in COVID-19. For the study at large: The analysed material was cDNA or gDNA that came from T cells, B-cell-depleted T cells, or PBMCs.

Under the authors' procedure: The assay estimated nucleated cells by amplifying reference gene primers. Libraries were prepared by immunoSEQ multiplex PCR; TCRdb keeps only in-frame clonotypes and omits some of them. D and trimming were read from the DNA, whereas the V and J calls and clone size are those reported in that table. In the table there are about 270,000 clones, around 86% of which are singletons. The CDR3 has 14 residues. CDR1 and CDR2 from the germline V gene are SGHTS and YDEGEE. Trimming pared 2 bases from V and 0 bases from J, leaving 9 bases between. What was sequenced was peripheral blood. The receptor was derived from a man aged 35 to 55 with active or convalescent COVID-19. This chain uses TRBV5-8 with TRBJ2-7; D not resolved. This chain's CDR3 is CASSFPTDSYEQYF. The DNA of the CDR3 is TGTGCCAGCAGCTTCCCGACTGACTCCTACGAGCAGTACTTC.